This TCR beta chain derives from a study of blood T cell repertoires in COVID-19. Study in general: Sources were T cells, B-cell-depleted T cells, or PBMCs; the material itself was cDNA or gDNA.

The germline V gene has CDR1 SEHNR and CDR2 FQNEAQ (reference sequence). The CDR3 sequence is 16 residues long. J lost 7 bases, V lost 5 bases, and 11 bases had no gene match. This study enrolled people aged 18 to 89 from roughly 24 US geographic areas. Cohort placement rested on clinical history that participants reported themselves. Shortly before study entry, within 2 weeks, exposed participants had met a COVID-19 case. The method was immunoSEQ multiplex PCR; TCRdb's version includes in-frame clones alone and lacks a portion of them. The sample records about 320,000 clones, less than 85% being singletons.

The chain uses TRBV7-9 and TRBJ2-1, with 10 positions matching TRBD1. The sequencing input was PBMCs or T cells enriched from blood (not recorded which). The sequence came from a woman aged 30 to 39 who had been exposed to COVID-19. The CDR3 reads CASSPNPGQGRNEQFF. DNA of the CDR3: TGTGCCAGCAGCCCCAACCCGGGACAGGGGCGAAATGAGCAGTTCTTC.